The 8 T cell receptor beta chains reported below all come from one sample, sequenced in a study of T cell responses to AZD1222 COVID-19 vaccine (dated by TCRdb to about 2021). Library preparation employed the immunoSEQ multiplex PCR assay. The table comes from immuneACCESS by way of TCRdb, which keeps in-frame sequences with V and J called. Part of the clones is missing from these tables; in studies checked, under half for an unresolved V gene and the rest for unknown reasons. The sample includes roughly 180,000 clones, with 90% observed a single time. About 3% of the sample rests with the top ten. According to the study, the label for this sample's time point signals: baseline before first vaccination. The sequences come from peripheral blood, collected on day 0 of AZD1222 vaccination. The receptors here all came from an adult in good health.

The V call is TRBV9, the J call TRBJ2-2; D is perhaps TRBD1 (6 bases). Germline values: CDR1 SGDLS, CDR2 YYNGEE. This CDR3 has 13 residues. Trimming shortened V by 8 bases and J by 0 bases, and 8 bases separated the two germline ends. The CDR3 protein is CASTGSNTGELFF. CDR3 in DNA: TGTGCCAGTACAGGGTCGAACACCGGGGAGCTGTTTTTT.

The chain combines TRBV6-5 with TRBJ1-1, with TRBD1 as a possible D gene (6 bases). This CDR3 is built from 14 residues. Trimming took 7 bases from V and 3 from J, leaving 15 bases between them. CDR1 is MNHEY and CDR2 is SVGAGI in the germline V gene. CDR3 protein: CASTLLRGDTEAFF. Written as DNA, the CDR3 is TGTGCCAGCACCCTCTTGAGGGGGGACACTGAAGCTTTCTTT.

The rearrangement joins TRBV18 to TRBJ1-1; possible D gene TRBD1, 5 bases. CDR3 size: 12 residues. Germline CDR1 is KGHSH and CDR2 is LQKENI. V shed 5 bases and J shed 5 bases, with 9 bases lying between them. The DNA of the CDR3 is TGTGCCAGCTCATGGGGGGATACTGAAGCTTTCTTT. It specifies CASSWGDTEAFF.

This sequence joins TRBV6-4 and TRBJ2-2, with D unclear. The V end was cut by 4 bases, the J end by 4 bases, with 10 bases between. CDR3 length equals 14 residues. Per the germline V gene, CDR1 is MRHNA and CDR2 is SNTAGT. CDR3 amino acids: CASSGAPGTGELFF. The CDR3 coding sequence is TGTGCCAGCAGTGGCGCGCCGGGCACCGGGGAGCTGTTTTTT.

V and J are TRBV6-5 and TRBJ1-2, with 7 bases that match TRBD1. After removal of 1 base from V and 8 bases from J, the junction contained 7 bases not matched to a gene. The CDR3 covers 14 residues. The germline V gene encodes CDR1 MNHEY and CDR2 SVGAGI. CDR3 nucleotide sequence: TGTGCCAGCAGTTACTTCGGACAGGATAGGGGCTACACCTTC. Its protein is CASSYFGQDRGYTF.

V gene TRBV2 combines with J gene TRBJ2-7; D is uncertain. Deletions cut 1 base from V and 7 bases from J, with 8 bases between. Germline CDR1 is SNHLY and CDR2 is FYNNEI. The CDR3 runs 12 residues. The CDR3, as DNA: TGTGCCAGCAGTGAAGATTATGGGGAGCAGTACTTC. Encoded protein: CASSEDYGEQYF.

J is TRBJ1-5 and V is TRBV2, with D hard to call. The V gene's germline CDR1 is SNHLY and CDR2 FYNNEI. V was clipped by 6 bases and J by 3 bases, with 12 bases between them. This CDR3 has 14 residues. The CDR3 sequence: CASRDGRNNQPQHF. The CDR3, as DNA: TGTGCCAGCAGGGACGGACGGAACAATCAGCCCCAGCATTTT.

V gene TRBV6-1 combines with J gene TRBJ2-7, with D perhaps being TRBD1 or TRBD2 (6 bases each). The CDR3 runs 14 residues. CDR1 MNHNS and CDR2 SASEGT come from the germline V gene. Trimming took 2 bases from V and 2 from J, leaving 10 bases between them. The CDR3 loop reads CASSESRGPYEQYF. Written as DNA, the CDR3 is TGTGCCAGCAGTGAAAGCCGGGGGCCCTACGAGCAGTACTTC.